This TCR beta chain was documented in a study of CD8 T cells in ankylosing spondylitis (TCRdb year 2017). In terms of the full investigation: The study set out to find disease-linked TCR variants by profiling T cell receptor beta repertoires in ankylosing spondylitis patients and healthy donors. Samples of peripheral blood were taken, and for ankylosing spondylitis patients, synovial fluid was collected as well. The full study cohort comprised 20 to 25 ankylosing spondylitis patients and approximately 100 healthy donors. What the research found in general, with its limitations: Blood from ankylosing spondylitis patients appeared to be characterized by a TCR beta motif made up of about 8 highly homologous amino acid variants. The disease-linked clones were reported to be significantly enriched in matched synovial fluid samples from ankylosing spondylitis patients. Some TCR beta motif variants had previously been reported in synovial fluid and blood of reactive arthritis patients, which suggested common disease-initiation mechanisms. The disease-linked clones showed a CD8+ phenotype and occurred at relatively low frequencies in peripheral blood.

From a lookup of the germline V gene, CDR1 and CDR2 are MDHEN and SYDVKM. The CDR3, from cysteine to phenylalanine, totals 11 residues. Of all the DNA, just the CDR3 is kept, 33 bases in frame from base 1. The junction shows trimming of 7 bases on V and 2 bases on J, plus 6 bases between the germline ends. TCRdb records Illumina HiSeq 2500 as the sequencer. TCR beta libraries were prepared by quantitative 5'-RACE with molecular barcodes. The paper's processing steps were these. To identify disease-linked TCR variants, a new computational method was used, one built on a probabilistic model of VDJ rearrangement. TCRdb reprocessed the public reads (quality trimming at Q25 with fastp, clone calling with MiXCR) and kept in-frame beta chains. Identical CDR3 protein sequences are pooled into one entry, listed with their most common genes and DNA. TCRdb, rather than the study authors, made the V and J calls. Here the sample has roughly 120,000 distinct CDR3 sequences; roughly 13% occur a single time. 2.5% to 3.5% of the sample is taken by the ten largest.

As to this clonotype: Its antigen target is currently unknown. Base quality data are lacking; no much larger clone is found one base away.

Material for sequencing was blood, either unsorted or a sorted T cell fraction (not recorded which). The TCR comes from a female donor with ankylosing spondylitis or in good health (not recorded which). The chain is made from TRBV28 and TRBJ2-7; no D gene call is confident. The nucleotide sequence is given as TGTGCCAGCATCTCGCCCTACGAGCAGTACTTC. Translated, this gives CASISPYEQYF. When the CDR3 is completed using the reference TRBV28 and TRBJ2-7 genes on either side, the full variable domain is DVKVTQSSRYLVKRTGEKVFLECVQDMDHENMFWYRQDPGLGLRLIYFSYDVKMKEKGDIPEGYSVSREKKERFSLILESASTNQTSMYLCASISPYEQYFGPGTRLTVT.